Listed here are 15 T cell receptor beta chains from one sample, sequenced in a study of CD8 T cells in ankylosing spondylitis (dated by TCRdb to between 2016 and 2019). The library was made by 5' RACE. Sequenced on an Illumina HiSeq 2500. The public reads were quality trimmed at Q25 with fastp and then assembled into clones with MiXCR by TCRdb, keeping productive beta chains. Here each entry gathers all rows of one CDR3 protein and keeps the most common genes and DNA. For this sample the table gives around 150,000 distinct CDR3 sequences, of which over 10% were detected only once. Around 4.1% of the sample is taken by the ten largest. Sequenced: blood, either unsorted or a sorted T cell fraction (not recorded which). Receptors originate from a female donor with ankylosing spondylitis or in good health (not recorded which).

A word on this clonotype: The junction differs from germline at one of its ends, possibly a read error. The chain couples TRBV6-1 to TRBJ2-7; the D gene is possibly TRBD2 (5 bases). Germline CDR1 and CDR2: MNHNS and SASEGT. This CDR3 comprises 14 residues. CDR3 sequence reads: CVSSPFGNSYEQYF. The CDR3 region has the DNA TGTGTCAGCAGTCCTTTCGGGAATTCCTACGAGCAGTACTTC.

This clonotype was counted at least ten times. The rearrangement uses TRBV6-5 and TRBJ2-2; D gene unclear. The length of the CDR3 is 13 residues. Germline CDR1 is MNHEY and CDR2 is SVGAGI. V lost 0 bases and J lost 6, with 5 bases in between. CDR3 protein: CASSYSGPGELFF. Here the CDR3 DNA reads TGTGCCAGCAGTTACTCGGGTCCCGGGGAGCTGTTTTTT.

The rearrangement joins TRBV7-2 to TRBJ2-7, with D hard to call. The CDR3 has 11 residues. Germline values: CDR1 SGHTA, CDR2 FQGNSA. Trimming took 1 base from V and 12 from J, leaving 10 bases between them. The CDR3 bases are TGTGCCAGCAGCTTAGAAGGAAGGCCGTACTTC. It encodes CASSLEGRPYF.

This clonotype was seen repeatedly, ten times or more. The chain uses TRBV20-1 and TRBJ2-7; D perhaps matches TRBD2 (6 bases). Trimming took 4 bases from V and 3 from J, leaving 10 bases between them. The CDR3 length is 12 residues. Germline V lookup: CDR1 DFQATT, CDR2 SNEGSKA (reference sequence). This CDR3 reads CSAKGTVYEQYF. CDR3 DNA sequence: TGCAGTGCTAAAGGGACTGTCTACGAGCAGTACTTC.

For this clonotype: A much larger clone lies one base from this, so it may be a read error. The chain recombines TRBV6-6 with TRBJ1-1, with 7 bases identical to TRBD1. The germline CDR1 and CDR2 sequences are MNHNY and SVGAGI (reference sequence). The CDR3 loop spans 13 amino acids. The CDR3 here is CASGYRGNTEAFF. Here the CDR3 DNA reads TGTGCCAGCGGTTACAGGGGGAACACTGAAGCTTTCTTT.

This clonotype came up many times. V usage is TRBV20-1 and J usage is TRBJ2-3, with 9 positions matching TRBD2. Trimming removed 1 base from V and 6 bases from J; junction bases left unmatched: 8. The CDR3 is made up of 15 amino acids. Germline assignment: CDR1 DFQATT and CDR2 SNEGSKA (reference sequence). CDR3 loop: CSARGSGGTGDTQYF. The CDR3 nucleotides are TGCAGTGCTAGAGGTAGCGGGGGCACCGGGGATACGCAGTATTTT.

This clonotype came up many times. The V gene is TRBV12-3 or TRBV12-4, the J gene TRBJ1-1; D unclear. The CDR3 extends over 12 amino acids. V gave up 6 bases and J gave up 6 bases, with 11 bases separating them. CDR3 sequence: CASRAQWAEAFF. The CDR3 region has the DNA TGTGCCAGCAGAGCGCAGTGGGCTGAAGCTTTCTTT.

This clonotype was observed many times. This sequence joins TRBV7-9 and TRBJ1-3; 7 nucleotides line up with TRBD1. Germline lookup yields CDR1 SEHNR and CDR2 FQNEAQ (reference sequence). V was clipped by 5 bases and J by 4 bases; unmatched bases: 14. The CDR3 runs to 17 residues. This chain's CDR3 is CASSDPTGRENGNTIYF. The CDR3 region has the DNA TGTGCCAGCAGCGACCCGACAGGGAGGGAGAACGGAAACACCATATATTTT. Looking up the rest from reference TRBV7-9 and TRBJ1-3 gives the full variable domain: DTGVSQNPRHKITKRGQNVTFRCDPISEHNRLYWYRQTLGQGPEFLTYFQNEAQLEKSRLLSDRFSAERPKGSFSTLEIQRTEQGDSAMYLCASSDPTGRENGNTIYFGEGSWLTVV.

Worth noting for this clonotype: One end of the junction does not line up with germline, which may come from a read error. The chain carries TRBV18 and TRBJ2-5; no firm D call. Germline V gene lookup returns CDR1 KGHSH and CDR2 LQKENI. The CDR3 loop spans 15 amino acids. CDR3 loop: CAGSPSYTEQETQYF. CDR3 coding DNA: TGTGCCGGCTCACCATCCTACACTGAACAAGAGACCCAGTACTTC. Using reference TRBV18 and TRBJ2-5 for the parts outside the CDR3, the full variable domain is NAGVMQNPRHLVRRRGQEARLRCSPMKGHSHVYWYRQLPEEGLKFMVYLQKENIIDESGMPKERFSAEFPKEGPSILRIQQVVRGDSAAYFCAGSPSYTEQETQYFGPGTRLLVL.

This clonotype was observed at least ten times. The chain links TRBV19 to TRBJ2-3, with D maybe TRBD1 (5 bases). V was pared by 6 bases and J by 5 bases, with 12 bases between. Germline V lookup: CDR1 LNHDA, CDR2 SQIVND (reference sequence). The CDR3 length is 13 residues. CDR3 sequence reads: CASRGQPIDTQYF. CDR3 sequence (DNA): TGTGCCAGTAGGGGGCAGCCTATAGATACGCAGTATTTT. Together with reference TRBV19 and TRBJ2-3, the CDR3 gives the full variable domain: DGGITQSPKYLFRKEGQNVTLSCEQNLNHDAMYWYRQDPGQGLRLIYYSQIVNDFQKGDIAEGYSVSREKKESFPLTVTSAQKNPTAFYLCASRGQPIDTQYFGPGTRLTVL.

At least ten counts were recorded for this clonotype. This rearrangement joins TRBV12-3 or TRBV12-4 to TRBJ2-1, with 9 bases identical to TRBD1. V lost 3 bases, J lost 4 bases, and 4 bases stayed unmatched. CDR3 size: 15 residues. The CDR3 is CASSFRGTGYNEQFF. The DNA for the CDR3 is TGTGCCAGCAGTTTTAGAGGGACAGGGTACAATGAGCAGTTCTTC.

This clonotype has at least ten counts. The rearrangement uses TRBV5-1 and TRBJ1-2, with a weak D call TRBD1 (6 bases). The CDR3 has 12 residues. CDR1 and CDR2 (germline): SGHRS, YFSETQ. V lost 2 bases and J 7 bases, leaving 9 bases between the germline ends. Here the CDR3 DNA reads TGCGCCAGCAGCTTACAGGGTGCTGGCTACACCTTC. It yields the protein CASSLQGAGYTF.

Comments on this clonotype: Given a much more abundant clone one base away, this may be a read error. J is TRBJ1-2 and V is TRBV6-1; D remains ambiguous. CDR1 MNHNS and CDR2 SASEGT come from the germline V gene. The CDR3 spans 12 residues. The chain's CDR3 is CATSEEAYGYTF. CDR3 nucleotide sequence: TGTGCCACCAGTGAAGAGGCTTATGGCTACACCTTC.

This clonotype was seen more than once but under ten times. The genes are TRBV29-1 and TRBJ2-7; possible D gene TRBD1, 6 bases. CDR1 is SQVTM, CDR2 ANQGSEA, per germline. The V gene lost 4 bases and the J gene lost 3 bases, with 10 bases spanning the gap. The CDR3 loop spans 12 amino acids. The CDR3, as DNA: TGCAGCGTTGCCGGGACACGCTACGAGCAGTACTTC. This sequence encodes CSVAGTRYEQYF.

This clonotype has a handful of counts. In DNA form, the CDR3 reads TGTGCCAGCAGACAACCGGGACAGGGCCCTGGTGGAGGAAAACTGTTTTTT. This sequence encodes CASRQPGQGPGGGKLFF. The chain combines TRBV11-2 with TRBJ1-4, with 9 bases that match TRBD1. Per the germline V gene, CDR1 is SGHAT and CDR2 is FQNNGV. J was trimmed by 10 bases and V by 6 bases; bases with no gene match: 18. The CDR3 consists of 17 residues.